This TCR beta chain was identified in a study of blood T cell repertoires in COVID-19. Study details: From the United States, Italy and Spain came samples of acute and convalescent COVID-19. Nucleic acid was either cDNA or gDNA, and it came from T cells, B-cell-depleted T cells, or PBMCs.

In the authors' workflow: The assay estimated nucleated cells by amplifying reference gene primers. Here immunoSEQ multiplex PCR was the method, and the copy in TCRdb shows in-frame clones only, minus some. V, J and clone size were drawn from that table, and D and trimming were deduced from the DNA. This table holds more than 250,000 clones, more than 75% found once. Trimming took off 5 bases at V and 4 bases at J, with 20 bases between the two ends. The CDR3 runs 17 residues. CDR1 and CDR2 (germline): SGHVS, FQNEAQ. Sample: peripheral blood. This receptor was identified in a woman aged 25 to 45 who had recovered from COVID-19. The rearrangement links TRBV7-8 to TRBJ2-2, with D maybe TRBD2 (6 bases). The CDR3 region has the DNA TGTGCCAGCAGCCTGGGCGAAGGGGACTTTATCACCGGGGAGCTGTTTTTT. Its protein is CASSLGEGDFITGELFF.